Shown below are 27 T cell receptor beta chains from a single sample sequenced in a study of blood T cell repertoires in COVID-19. Sequencing was performed with immunoSEQ multiplex PCR; in TCRdb, only in-frame clones are kept and a portion is missing. There are 150,000 to 200,000 clones in the sample; more than 85% occur only once, and under 2.5% lies in the top ten. Sequencing was done on a sample of peripheral blood. These receptor sequences come from a man between 65 and 80 years old with active or convalescent COVID-19.

This chain links TRBV6-6 with TRBJ1-4; D uncertain. Germline CDR1 reads MNHNY; CDR2 reads SVGAGI (reference sequence). The CDR3 loop spans 14 amino acids. Trimming took off 2 bases at V and 8 bases at J, with 12 bases between the two ends. As DNA, the CDR3 is TGTGCCAGCAGTTACCCCGGACTATTAGAAAAACTGTTTTTT. This sequence encodes CASSYPGLLEKLFF.

The chain has TRBV20-1 and TRBJ2-3; D remains ambiguous. The germline V and J ends were trimmed by 6 bases and 4 bases, with 8 bases remaining between them. The CDR3 contains 11 residues. CDR1 is DFQATT, CDR2 SNEGSKA, per germline (reference sequence). This CDR3 reads CSAGWADTQYF. The CDR3, as DNA: TGCAGTGCCGGGTGGGCAGATACGCAGTATTTT.

The chain carries TRBV18 and TRBJ2-3; weak D call: TRBD2 (5 bases). Per the germline V gene, CDR1 is KGHSH and CDR2 is LQKENI. Trimming took off 2 bases at V and 0 bases at J, with 9 bases between the two ends. CDR3 length: 15 residues. The CDR3 region has the DNA TGTGCCAGCTCACCAGGACTCACTAGCACAGATACGCAGTATTTT. Residues: CASSPGLTSTDTQYF.

V is TRBV11-2 and J is TRBJ2-5; D is possibly TRBD2 (7 bases). The length of the CDR3 is 14 residues. Trimming removed 3 bases from V and 6 bases from J, with 14 bases in between. Germline CDR1 reads SGHAT; CDR2 reads FQNNGV. CDR3 DNA sequence: TGTGCCAGCAGCTTCTCTGGGGGGGCGAAGACCCAGTACTTC. Translating it yields CASSFSGGAKTQYF.

The chain joins TRBV7-2 to TRBJ1-4; 8 nucleotides align to TRBD1. Germline-derived CDR1 and CDR2 are SGHTA and FQGNSA. CDR3 length: 15 amino acids. V was pared by 4 bases and J by 8 bases, with 9 bases of the junction left unmatched. CDR3 amino acids: CASSSDRGVREKLFF. The CDR3 region has the DNA TGTGCCAGCAGCTCCGACAGGGGCGTCCGCGAAAAACTGTTTTTT.

V usage is TRBV30 and J usage is TRBJ2-6, with D tentatively TRBD2 (5 bases). Germline CDR1 is GTSNPN and CDR2 is SVGIG (reference sequence). The ends were cut back, 2 bases at V and 1 base at J, with 24 bases in the middle. The CDR3 sequence is 20 residues long. CDR3 sequence reads: CAWSTIKMTRETSGANVLTF. The CDR3 DNA reads TGTGCCTGGAGTACTATCAAGATGACGAGGGAGACATCTGGGGCCAACGTCCTGACTTTC.

This chain uses TRBV19 with TRBJ2-5; tentative D call: TRBD1 (6 bases). In germline, CDR1 is LNHDA, CDR2 SQIVND (reference sequence). The CDR3 has 13 amino acids. Trimming removed 9 bases at V and 7 bases at J, with 18 bases between. DNA of the CDR3: TGTGCCAGCAAGGGGGAACCAAGGGGGACCCAGTACTTC. Translated, it gives CASKGEPRGTQYF.

V is TRBV19 and J is TRBJ2-2, with 10 nucleotides matching TRBD2. The CDR3 is made up of 16 amino acids. The J segment lost 4 bases and the V segment lost 8 bases, leaving 10 bases of the junction unmatched. Looked up from germline, CDR1 is LNHDA and CDR2 is SQIVND (reference sequence). CDR3 loop: CASGLLAGGSTGELFF. The CDR3 DNA reads as TGTGCCAGTGGACTATTAGCGGGAGGATCCACCGGGGAGCTGTTTTTT.

The chain carries TRBV7-2 and TRBJ1-3; D unresolved. V shed 1 base and J shed 4 bases, with 11 bases lying between them. Germline assignment: CDR1 SGHTA and CDR2 FQGNSA. The CDR3 runs 15 residues. The CDR3 loop is CASSLETRVGNTIYF. The CDR3 DNA reads as TGTGCCAGCAGCTTAGAGACCCGGGTCGGAAACACCATATATTTT.

The V gene is TRBV19, the J gene TRBJ1-6; D remains unclear. Germline V gene sequence: CDR1 LNHDA, CDR2 SQIVND (reference sequence). V gave up 10 bases and J gave up 7 bases, with 14 bases separating them. The CDR3 has 13 residues. This chain's CDR3 is CAIQDHPNSPLHF. As DNA, the CDR3 is TGTGCCATCCAGGATCACCCCAATTCACCCCTCCACTTT. The variable domain in full, completed from reference TRBV19 and TRBJ1-6, reads DGGITQSPKYLFRKEGQNVTLSCEQNLNHDAMYWYRQDPGQGLRLIYYSQIVNDFQKGDIAEGYSVSREKKESFPLTVTSAQKNPTAFYLCAIQDHPNSPLHFGNGTRLTVT.

As for this clone: A single base separates this from a much larger clone, so it may be a read error. This chain uses TRBV6-1 with TRBJ2-7; 8 positions agree with TRBD1. The CDR3 covers 13 residues. Germline values: CDR1 MNHNS, CDR2 SASEGT. V lost 2 bases, J lost 6 bases, and 3 bases stayed unmatched. CDR3 sequence: CASSETTGVEQYF. The CDR3 nucleotides read TGTGCCAGCAGTGAAACGACAGGGGTCGAGCAGTACTTC.

The chain recombines TRBV5-1 with TRBJ1-4, with D uncertain. The CDR3 is made up of 16 amino acids. Germline V lookup: CDR1 SGHRS, CDR2 YFSETQ. V was cut by 4 bases and J by 0 bases, with 13 bases left in between. The CDR3 coding sequence is TGCGCCAGCAGCGCCGGGAGGCTAGCAACTAATGAAAAACTGTTTTTT. Its translation: CASSAGRLATNEKLFF.

This clone has only a few counts. The chain combines TRBV18 with TRBJ2-7, with 8 bases lining up with TRBD2. The CDR3 totals 15 residues. Germline lookup yields CDR1 KGHSH and CDR2 LQKENI. The V segment lost 6 bases and the J segment 3 bases; nucleotides outside the gene matches: 10. The CDR3 DNA follows: TGTGCCAGCTCCCCTTTCAGCGGGAGACTCTACGAGCAGTACTTC. It specifies CASSPFSGRLYEQYF. Supplemented by reference TRBV18 and TRBJ2-7, the full variable domain reads NAGVMQNPRHLVRRRGQEARLRCSPMKGHSHVYWYRQLPEEGLKFMVYLQKENIIDESGMPKERFSAEFPKEGPSILRIQQVVRGDSAAYFCASSPFSGRLYEQYFGPGTRLTVT.

This chain links TRBV28 with TRBJ1-6; D is unclear. The CDR3 runs 14 residues. Trimming stripped 5 bases from V and 10 bases from J, with 15 bases between. The germline CDR1 and CDR2 sequences are MDHEN and SYDVKM. CDR3 sequence (DNA): TGTGCCAGCAGTCAGGCTCCGGGGATCTCACCCCTCCACTTT. Its translation is CASSQAPGISPLHF.

This clone was recorded once. V usage is TRBV28 and J usage is TRBJ2-4; 11 bases fit TRBD1. The CDR3 is 18 residues long. Per germline, CDR1 MDHEN and CDR2 SYDVKM. The V and J ends lost 6 bases and 2 bases, in that order; junction bases with no gene match: 12. The CDR3 nucleotides read TGTGCCAGCAGCCCGGACAGGGGGCGCGTAAAAACCAAAAACATTCAGTACTTC. Translating it yields CASSPDRGRVKTKNIQYF. Combining the CDR3 with reference TRBV28 and TRBJ2-4 gives the whole variable domain DVKVTQSSRYLVKRTGEKVFLECVQDMDHENMFWYRQDPGLGLRLIYFSYDVKMKEKGDIPEGYSVSREKKERFSLILESASTNQTSMYLCASSPDRGRVKTKNIQYFGAGTRLSVL.

The rearrangement joins TRBV4-1 to TRBJ1-2, with unresolved D. V was shortened by 0 bases and J by 1 base, with 12 bases between the two germline ends. Germline V gives CDR1 MGHRA, CDR2 YSYEKL. CDR3 size: 16 residues. DNA for the CDR3: TGCGCCAGCAGCCAAGATAACAAGTTCATTAACTATGGCTACACCTTC. It encodes CASSQDNKFINYGYTF.

The chain has TRBV2 and TRBJ1-4; D is unclear. The germline gives CDR1 SNHLY, CDR2 FYNNEI. CDR3 length: 14 amino acids. Trimming stripped 4 bases from V and 6 bases from J, with 12 bases between. CDR3 sequence reads: CASSVPGGYEKLFF. The CDR3 DNA sequence: TGTGCCAGCAGTGTACCGGGAGGGTATGAAAAACTGTTTTTT.

The rearrangement links TRBV2 to TRBJ2-3, with 9 nucleotides matching TRBD2. Trimming cost V 2 bases and J 4 bases; bases outside gene matches: 1. The CDR3 has 14 residues. In germline, CDR1 is SNHLY, CDR2 FYNNEI. CDR3 region: CASSEWTSADTQYF. The DNA of the CDR3 is TGTGCCAGCAGTGAATGGACTAGCGCAGATACGCAGTATTTT.

Written as DNA, the CDR3 is TGTGCCAGTAGTCCGAGGACTAGCGGGAGATGGACAGATACGCAGTATTTT. Translation: CASSPRTSGRWTDTQYF. The gene calls are TRBV19 and TRBJ2-3; TRBD2 matches at 13 bases. From germline, CDR1 is LNHDA and CDR2 SQIVND (reference sequence). The V gene end was trimmed by 5 bases and the J gene end by 3 bases; junction bases not matched to a gene: 8. This CDR3 is built from 17 residues.

This clone occurred once. The chain links TRBV28 to TRBJ1-5; no clear D. V dropped 5 bases and J dropped 3 bases, with 14 bases sitting between them. Looked up from germline, CDR1 is MDHEN and CDR2 is SYDVKM. The CDR3 has 15 amino acids. The CDR3 reads CASSLKAGYNQPQHF. The CDR3 DNA is TGTGCCAGCAGTCTGAAGGCAGGCTACAATCAGCCCCAGCATTTT.

The V and J genes are TRBV25-1 and TRBJ1-2; no definite D call. This CDR3 is 12 amino acids long. V was shortened by 4 bases and J by 8 bases, with 11 bases between the two germline ends. Germline CDR1 is MGHDK and CDR2 is SYGVNS. The CDR3 DNA sequence: TGTGCCAGCAGTGGGGAGGGCAGCGGCTACACCTTC. Protein product: CASSGEGSGYTF.

V is TRBV19 and J is TRBJ2-3; 12 bases fit TRBD2. This CDR3 comprises 17 residues. After removal of 5 bases from V and 2 bases from J, the junction contained 8 bases not matched to a gene. Germline V gene data show CDR1 as LNHDA and CDR2 as SQIVND (reference sequence). CDR3 DNA sequence: TGTGCCAGTAGTCCCATGGGACTAGCGGGTATCACAGATACGCAGTATTTT. Residues: CASSPMGLAGITDTQYF.

This clone was detected a few times. The chain joins TRBV19 to TRBJ2-5, with TRBD1 matching over 7 bases. The V segment lost 5 bases and the J segment 2 bases; nucleotides outside the gene matches: 11. The CDR3 has 16 residues. Germline CDR1 reads LNHDA; CDR2 reads SQIVND (reference sequence). For the CDR3, the DNA is TGTGCCAGTAGTTTACGGGGATTGGGACAGCAAGAGACCCAGTACTTC. It translates to CASSLRGLGQQETQYF.

The chain joins TRBV7-2 to TRBJ2-7, with D maybe TRBD2 (6 bases). Germline CDR1 and CDR2: SGHTA and FQGNSA. This CDR3 spans 13 amino acids. V lost 1 base, J lost 3 bases, and 7 bases lay in between. CDR3 DNA sequence: TGTGCCAGCAGCTTAGAAGCGGGCTACGAGCAGTACTTC. It codes for CASSLEAGYEQYF.

This clone was seen only once. This chain connects TRBV19 to TRBJ1-3, with D possibly TRBD1 on 5 matching bases. Germline assignment: CDR1 LNHDA and CDR2 SQIVND (reference sequence). The CDR3 runs 14 residues. V lost 4 bases and J lost 0, with 7 bases in between. CDR3 sequence reads: CASSRQRSGNTIYF. CDR3 sequence (DNA): TGTGCCAGTAGTAGACAGCGCTCTGGAAACACCATATATTTT.

The chain joins TRBV28 to TRBJ1-2, with D perhaps matching TRBD1 (5 bases). Germline lookup yields CDR1 MDHEN and CDR2 SYDVKM. Trimming pared 7 bases from V and 8 bases from J, leaving 17 bases between. This CDR3 region has 13 residues. The CDR3 reads CASIPSGGGGYTF. CDR3 sequence (DNA): TGTGCCAGCATTCCCTCTGGGGGAGGAGGCTACACCTTC.

This chain joins TRBV6-2 or TRBV6-3 and TRBJ1-1; 9 bases match TRBD1. This CDR3 region has 19 residues. The V segment lost 2 bases and the J segment 3 bases; nucleotides outside the gene matches: 16. CDR1 is MNHEY and CDR2 is SVGEGT in the germline V gene. The DNA of the CDR3 is TGTGCCAGCAGTTACCCCCCGAACAGGGGGCGAAGAGGTCACACTGAAGCTTTCTTT. Translating it yields CASSYPPNRGRRGHTEAFF.